The next 6 T cell receptor beta chains were all read from a single sample in a study of memory CD4+ T cells and cytomegalovirus serostatus. The sort gate was single viable CD3+CD4+CD8-CD45RO+ cells for memory CD4+ T cells. Profiling relied on immunoSEQ multiplex PCR, and the TCRdb table lists in-frame clones only, not all of them. Among about 47,000 clones listed, approximately 74% were seen once. The specimen sequenced was memory CD4+ T cells from blood. Receptors were obtained from an adult in good health and CMV-seropositive.

This chain joins TRBV5-3 and TRBJ1-1; D perhaps matches TRBD1 (6 bases). TRBV5-3 is an open reading frame, and its role is uncertain. This CDR3 has 16 amino acids. V was shortened by 5 bases and J by 4 bases, with 21 bases between the two germline ends. The CDR3 sequence: CARRNNAGALGTEAFF. CDR3 nucleotides: TGTGCCAGAAGGAATAATGCGGGGGCTTTGGGCACTGAAGCTTTCTTT.

V is TRBV5-4 and J is TRBJ1-2; 8 bases line up with TRBD1. This CDR3 is built from 15 residues. Germline V lookup: CDR1 SGHNT, CDR2 YYREEE (reference sequence). Trimming cost V 0 bases and J 8 bases; bases outside gene matches: 9. The CDR3 DNA sequence: TGTGCCAGCAGCTTGGACAGGGGGTTGGTAGAGGGCTACACCTTC. Encoded protein: CASSLDRGLVEGYTF.

The CDR3 here is CASSLATSSYNEQFF. The CDR3 DNA is TGTGCCAGCAGCTTAGCCACGAGCTCCTACAATGAGCAGTTCTTC. The rearrangement joins TRBV11-1 to TRBJ2-1; D not resolved. The germline V and J ends were trimmed by 0 bases and 0 bases, with 6 bases remaining between them. The CDR3 sequence is 15 residues long. Germline loops: CDR1 SGHAT, CDR2 FQDESV (reference sequence).

The chain links TRBV11-1 to TRBJ2-7; D remains ambiguous. Trimming took 1 base from V and 12 from J, leaving 16 bases between them. The length of the CDR3 is 13 residues. Germline V gives CDR1 SGHAT, CDR2 FQDESV (reference sequence). CDR3 nucleotides: TGTGCCAGCAGCTTAGACTTATGGGGATCTTTGTACTTC. Amino acid sequence: CASSLDLWGSLYF.

In this sample, this clone turned up a few times. The same CDR3 is also encoded by other DNA sequences in this sample. This sequence joins TRBV4-1 and TRBJ1-4; D is undetermined. The CDR3 has 13 residues. V shed 6 bases and J shed 4 bases, with 9 bases lying between them. The germline V gene has CDR1 MGHRA and CDR2 YSYEKL. CDR3 in amino acids: CASSWQDNEKLFF. The CDR3 DNA reads TGCGCCAGCAGTTGGCAGGATAATGAAAAACTGTTTTTT.

The chain uses TRBV7-2 and TRBJ1-6; no firm D call. CDR3 size: 14 residues. Deletions cut 3 bases from V and 4 bases from J, with 7 bases between. Germline V lookup: CDR1 SGHTA, CDR2 FQGNSA. As DNA, the CDR3 is TGTGCCAGCAGCTTTGACGGATATAATTCACCCCTCCACTTT. It encodes CASSFDGYNSPLHF.